These 7 T cell receptor beta chains came from one sample sequenced in a study of blood T cell repertoires in COVID-19. Produced via immunoSEQ multiplex PCR; TCRdb's table is partial and in-frame only. The table lists around 400,000 clones, around 83% of them singletons. Sequenced sample: PBMCs or T cells enriched from blood (not recorded which). The receptor source for this set is a woman aged 45-65 years who had recovered from COVID-19.

The chain recombines TRBV5-5 with TRBJ2-7; 7 bases fit TRBD2. CDR3 length: 16 amino acids. Unmatched junction bases numbered 11, after V lost 4 bases and J lost 1 base. CDR1 is SGHKS and CDR2 is YYEKEE in the germline V gene (reference sequence). In nucleotides, the CDR3 is TGTGCCAGCAGCCTTGGGAGGGCTAGCGCATCCTACGAGCAGTACTTC. It specifies CASSLGRASASYEQYF.

The J gene is TRBJ2-2, the V gene TRBV3-1 (or the pseudogene TRBV3-2); D unclear. This CDR3 region has 13 residues. CDR1 is LGHDT, CDR2 YNNKEL, per germline (reference sequence). Trimming left V 5 bases short and J 7 bases short, with 11 bases between. The CDR3 reads CASSFDAGGELFF. The DNA for the CDR3 is TGTGCCAGCAGCTTCGACGCAGGCGGGGAGCTGTTTTTT.

The chain's CDR3 is CASSLEGGPRGQPQHF. DNA for the CDR3: TGTGCCAGCAGCTTAGAGGGGGGGCCTCGGGGTCAGCCCCAGCATTTT. The chain uses TRBV7-8 and TRBJ1-5; perhaps TRBD1 as D (6 bases). This CDR3 contains 16 residues. The V gene's germline CDR1 is SGHVS and CDR2 FQNEAQ. V shed 1 base and J shed 6 bases, with 16 bases lying between them.

CDR3 nucleotides: TGTGCCAGCAGCTTAGACCCCACGGGAATGAACACTGAAGCTTTCTTT. This gives the protein CASSLDPTGMNTEAFF. The chain carries TRBV11-1 and TRBJ1-1; no definite D call. Germline V lookup: CDR1 SGHAT, CDR2 FQDESV (reference sequence). Trimming stripped 1 base from V and 0 bases from J, with 12 bases between. The CDR3 extends over 16 amino acids.

The chain uses TRBV12-3 or TRBV12-4 and TRBJ1-5; D gene unclear. The length of the CDR3 is 13 residues. V lost 8 bases and J lost 4, with 12 bases in between. CDR3 nucleotides: TGTGCCAGCCGGGAAGAGGAGAATCAGCCCCAGCATTTT. Translation: CASREEENQPQHF.

The CDR3 spells CASSPFQGFGDTQYF. For the CDR3, the DNA is TGTGCCAGCAGCCCTTTCCAGGGGTTTGGGGATACGCAGTATTTT. The J gene is TRBJ2-3, the V gene TRBV5-6; D might be TRBD1 (6 bases). This CDR3 contains 15 residues. The V end lost 4 bases, the J end lost 6 bases, and 18 bases lay between the germline ends. The germline CDR1 and CDR2 sequences are SGHDT and YYEEEE.

This rearrangement joins TRBV9 to TRBJ1-1; weak D call: TRBD1 (6 bases). Germline V gene data show CDR1 as SGDLS and CDR2 as YYNGEE. V was cut by 3 bases and J by 4 bases, with 16 bases left in between. This CDR3 is built from 15 residues. CDR3 residues: CASSATSGVSTEAFF. For the CDR3, the DNA is TGTGCCAGCAGCGCCACCTCAGGGGTAAGCACTGAAGCTTTCTTT.